The TCR beta chain under discussion was sequenced for a study of blood T cell repertoires in COVID-19 (dated by TCRdb to between 2020 and 2021). As for the study more broadly: Samples covering the acute and convalescent phases of COVID-19 were provided by collaborators in the United States, Italy and Spain. Samples came from the ongoing ImmuneRACE study (first 160 participants) plus 1,254 subjects from 6 global collaborators. Where available, HLA class I and class II types were obtained from metadata supplied by the sample provider rather than from assay-based typing. Deeply sampled blood TCRbeta repertoires from subjects exposed to, actively infected with, or recovered from COVID-19 were included in the dataset. Sample metadata almost always included a de-identified subject ID, COVID-19 status, age in years and sex. The repertoires were made available in a free public database intended to serve as a resource for research on the immune response to SARS-CoV-2. The material from the prospective study consisted of cDNA or gDNA derived from T cells, B-cell-depleted T cells, or PBMCs.

TCRbeta CDR3 regions were amplified from genomic DNA by means of the immunoSEQ Assay, a bias-controlled multiplex PCR. Under the source paper's analysis protocol: The number of nucleated cells in each sample was estimated from the amplification of reference gene primers within the assay. To quantify the absolute abundance of each unique TCRbeta CDR3 rearrangement, sequence reads were collapsed and filtered. For each sample, productive Simpson clonality was calculated as the square root of Simpson's diversity index over productive rearrangements. This is the immuneACCESS table as TCRdb keeps it, with only in-frame sequences that have V and J called. A part of the clones is gone; compared with another copy, unresolved V genes explain less than half, and the rest is unexplained. V and J calls and clone size are given by that table; D and trimming were obtained from the DNA. Recorded for this sample are 250,000 to 350,000 clones; roughly 90% of them occurred a single time. The ten top clones hold about 12% of the sample.

The CDR3, cysteine through phenylalanine, is 16 amino acids long. The DNA shown is the 48-base CDR3, in frame from base 1. CDR1 and CDR2 (SSHAT, FNYEAQ) derive from the germline V gene (reference sequence). V trim: 0 bases; J trim: 9 bases; unmatched bases: 3. Notes on this clone: This receptor's antigen is unknown. No per-base quality is available; no much larger clone lies one base away.

One collaborating source in Seattle enrolled patients while the patients were actively infected and followed the patients over time throughout the course of disease. Whole blood was collected in K2EDTA tubes by collaborating institutions according to the institutions' own protocols. For TCRbeta analysis, collaborator samples were shipped as frozen whole blood, as isolated PBMCs, or as DNA extracted from either sample type. Summary of the overall study and its limitations: The amount of clinical and demographic metadata varied by source and participant and was provided uncurated.

The chain is assembled from TRBV7-7 and TRBJ2-1, with 15 bases aligning to TRBD2. What was sequenced was peripheral blood. The TCR sequence derives from a woman between 65 and 79 years old with COVID-19, enrolled during active disease. This receptor has the CDR3 CASSLAGLAGGGEQFF. The DNA sequence follows: TGTGCCAGCAGCTTAGCGGGACTAGCGGGGGGTGGTGAGCAGTTCTTC.